This T cell receptor (beta chain) is drawn from a study of T cell responses to AZD1222 COVID-19 vaccine. Study findings and constraints: Just 5 or 6 AZD1222 recipients tested seropositive at baseline.

Comments on this clone: Its target is not known.

TCRdb's table, derived via immunoSEQ multiplex PCR, lists solely in-frame clones and lacks some. The sample comprises fewer than 150,000 clones, 89% of which are singletons, and about 9.5% rests with the top ten. Trimming cost V 0 bases and J 4 bases, with 0 bases left between them. This CDR3 is 12 amino acids long. Germline V CDR1 and CDR2: PRHDT, FYEKMQ (reference sequence). This sequence originates from an adult who received the AZD1222 COVID-19 vaccine. The J gene is TRBJ2-2, the V gene TRBV13; D is unresolved. The source was peripheral blood, collected 28 days after the second AZD1222 dose. As DNA, the CDR3 is TGTGCCAGCAGCTTAGGCACCGGGGAGCTGTTTTTT. Its translation is CASSLGTGELFF.